The 2 T cell receptor beta chains presented below share a single source sample, sequenced in a study of response to subunit inactivated influenza vaccine. TCRdb fed the RT-PCR reads into MiXCR, producing one record per CDR3 protein. The sample consists of about 570,000 distinct CDR3 sequences, about 11% of them appearing once. Separately, the same data were catalogued under a study of T cells expressing NK-cell markers. Turning to that study: The authors generated TCR beta cDNA through 5'RACE template switching with UMIs.

The sample here was PBMCs from blood, taken on the day of vaccination. The receptors were gathered from a middle-aged man who received an inactivated influenza vaccine.

This clonotype was seen many times. The chain recombines TRBV4-2 with TRBJ2-1, with 7 bases identical to TRBD2. After removal of 4 bases from V and 4 bases from J, the junction contained 7 bases not matched to a gene. The CDR3 is 15 amino acids. Per germline, CDR1 LGHNA and CDR2 YNFKEQ. This CDR3 is CASSPERGLYNEQFF. The CDR3 bases are TGTGCCAGCAGCCCCGAGCGGGGACTATACAATGAGCAGTTCTTC.

CDR3 loop: CASSRFGQEANEKLFF. The CDR3 DNA follows: TGTGCCAGCAGCCGATTCGGACAGGAGGCAAATGAAAAACTGTTTTTT. V and J are TRBV3-1 and TRBJ1-4, with TRBD1 matching over 7 bases. CDR3 size: 16 residues. The germline CDR1 and CDR2 sequences are LGHDT and YNNKEL (reference sequence). V gave up 4 bases and J gave up 5 bases; unmatched junction bases: 10.